This T cell receptor (beta chain) derives from a study of blood T cell repertoires in COVID-19. V was cut by 1 base and J by 6 bases, with 9 bases left in between. Germline CDR1 is MGHRA and CDR2 is YSYEKL. The CDR3 covers 13 residues. In the authors' methods: Reference gene primers were amplified, and this amplification served to estimate nucleated cell counts. Measured with immunoSEQ multiplex PCR; TCRdb has only the in-frame clones, and not every one. The V and J calls and clone size come from that table; D and trimming were worked out from the DNA. The table has some 80,000 clones, 60% to 85% seen once.

The chain employs TRBV4-1 and TRBJ1-2, with D uncertain. This receptor was identified in a human donor in a cohort sampled during active COVID-19. Sequenced material: peripheral blood. The CDR3 loop reads CASSQVLRDGYTF. Here the CDR3 DNA reads TGCGCCAGCAGCCAAGTCCTGCGGGATGGCTACACCTTC.